This T cell receptor (beta chain) appears in the sequencing data of a study of esophageal squamous cell carcinoma under preoperative chemotherapy. Study as a whole: Both tumor-infiltrating lymphocytes and peripheral blood T cells had their TCR repertoires profiled.

Comments on this clonotype: Antigen: not known. A read error is possible here, since a much larger clone lies one base away.

From the PCR reads, TCRdb called clonotypes with MiXCR, one entry per CDR3 protein. The sample lists fewer than 40,000 distinct CDR3 sequences, roughly 48% seen once, with approximately 12% in the top ten. Whole-study findings and limits: Paclitaxel-nedaplatin therapy caused immediate, substantial clonotype frequency changes. After treatment, tumor-infiltrating lymphocytes seemed to come partly from incoming peripheral T cells, not only local changes.

Sample time point: before preoperative PTX-NDP chemotherapy. Patients received paclitaxel-nedaplatin as preoperative chemotherapy before surgery. This sample was taken from a patient given preoperative chemotherapy. This receptor was taken from a human donor with esophageal squamous cell carcinoma. The donor label of this sample is uncertain.

DNA for the CDR3: TGTGCCAGCAGACTCCGACAGGGAAGAGAGCAGTACTTC. Encoded protein: CASRLRQGREQYF. J is TRBJ2-1 and V is TRBV5-4, with 7 bases aligning to TRBD1. The J call may be in error: the DNA end matches TRBJ2-7 better. The CDR3 loop spans 13 amino acids. Germline V gives CDR1 SGHNT, CDR2 YYREEE (reference sequence).